This T cell receptor (beta chain) derives from a study of blood T cell repertoires in COVID-19 (dated by TCRdb to 2018 to 2021). Background for the entire study: Collaborator samples came from the United States, Italy and Spain and covered acute and convalescent phases of COVID-19. Sample metadata almost always included a de-identified subject ID, COVID-19 status, age in years and sex. Subjects who had been exposed to COVID-19, were actively infected with it, or had recovered from it provided the deeply sampled blood TCRbeta repertoires that made up the dataset. The material from the prospective study consisted of cDNA or gDNA derived from T cells, B-cell-depleted T cells, or PBMCs. Where available, HLA class I and class II types were obtained from metadata supplied by the sample provider rather than from assay-based typing. Samples came from the ongoing ImmuneRACE study (first 160 participants) plus 1,254 subjects from 6 global collaborators. The repertoires were made available in a free public database intended to serve as a resource for research on the immune response to SARS-CoV-2. Overall study results and their limits: Clinical and demographic metadata were provided uncurated, with the amount varying by source and participant.

Worth noting for this clone: Its antigen specificity is not known. Nothing much larger sits one base from this clone, and base qualities are not available.

At one collaborating source in Seattle, patients were enrolled during active infection and were followed longitudinally through the course of disease. Collaborating institutions collected whole blood in K2EDTA tubes following their own protocols. For TCRbeta analysis, collaborators shipped samples in one of three forms: frozen whole blood, isolated PBMCs, or DNA extracted from either of those sample types. The cysteine opens and the phenylalanine closes a CDR3 of 13 amino acids. Here the CDR3 DNA is all that survives: 39 bases in frame from base 1. V and J are truncated by 0 bases and 4 bases respectively, leaving an intervening sequence of 9 bases. The germline V gene (reference sequence) provides CDR1 GTSNPN and CDR2 SVGIG. TCRbeta CDR3 regions were amplified from genomic DNA by means of the immunoSEQ Assay, a bias-controlled multiplex PCR. The original pipeline was this. Within the assay, amplification of reference gene primers was used to estimate how many nucleated cells each sample contained. Sequence reads were collapsed and filtered to measure the absolute abundance of every unique TCRbeta CDR3 rearrangement. Productive Simpson clonality was computed per sample as the square root of Simpson's diversity index over productive rearrangements. Drawn from immuneACCESS, this table holds only the in-frame rearrangements with V and J called that TCRdb kept. Clones are partly lost; checked studies trace under half to an unresolved V gene and leave the rest unexplained. For V, J and clone size, that table is used; D and trimming come from the DNA. The sample yields over 450,000 clones; less than 90% were counted once. Jointly, the top ten make up 7.8% of the sample.

This TCR was recovered from a woman in her forties or fifties with COVID-19, enrolled during active disease. The rearrangement combines TRBV30 with TRBJ1-1; TRBD1 is possibly the D segment (5 matching bases). Sequencing was performed on peripheral blood. The CDR3 reads as follows: CAWSVDGATEAFF. The sequenced DNA is TGTGCCTGGAGTGTAGATGGGGCCACTGAAGCTTTCTTT.